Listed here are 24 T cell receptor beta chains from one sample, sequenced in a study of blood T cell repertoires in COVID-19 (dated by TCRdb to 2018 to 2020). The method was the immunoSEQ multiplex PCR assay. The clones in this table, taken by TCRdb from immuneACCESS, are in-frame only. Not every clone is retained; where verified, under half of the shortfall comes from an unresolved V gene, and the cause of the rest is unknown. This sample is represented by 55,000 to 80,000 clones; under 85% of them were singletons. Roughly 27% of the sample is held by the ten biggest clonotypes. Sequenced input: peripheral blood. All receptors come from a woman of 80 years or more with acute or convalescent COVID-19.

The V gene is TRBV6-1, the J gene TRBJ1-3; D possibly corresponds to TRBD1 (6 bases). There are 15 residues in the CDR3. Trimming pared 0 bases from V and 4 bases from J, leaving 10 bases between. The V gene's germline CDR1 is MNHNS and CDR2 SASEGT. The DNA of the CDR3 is TGTGCCAGCAGTGAAGCCAGGGGATGGGGAAACACCATATATTTT. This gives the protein CASSEARGWGNTIYF.

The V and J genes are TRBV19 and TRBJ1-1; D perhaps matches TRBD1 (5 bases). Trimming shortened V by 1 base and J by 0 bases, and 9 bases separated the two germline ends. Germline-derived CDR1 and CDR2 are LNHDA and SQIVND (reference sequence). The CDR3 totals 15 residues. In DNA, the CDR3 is TGTGCCAGTAGTATAGCGGACATCCTGAACACTGAAGCTTTCTTT. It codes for CASSIADILNTEAFF. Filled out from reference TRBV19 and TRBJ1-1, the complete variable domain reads DGGITQSPKYLFRKEGQNVTLSCEQNLNHDAMYWYRQDPGQGLRLIYYSQIVNDFQKGDIAEGYSVSREKKESFPLTVTSAQKNPTAFYLCASSIADILNTEAFFGQGTRLTVV.

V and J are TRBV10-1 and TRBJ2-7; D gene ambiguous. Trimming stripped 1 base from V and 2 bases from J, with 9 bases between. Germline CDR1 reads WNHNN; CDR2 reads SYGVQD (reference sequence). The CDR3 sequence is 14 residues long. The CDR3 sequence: CASSEFSGTYEQYF. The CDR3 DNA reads TGCGCCAGCAGTGAGTTTTCAGGAACCTACGAGCAGTACTTC.

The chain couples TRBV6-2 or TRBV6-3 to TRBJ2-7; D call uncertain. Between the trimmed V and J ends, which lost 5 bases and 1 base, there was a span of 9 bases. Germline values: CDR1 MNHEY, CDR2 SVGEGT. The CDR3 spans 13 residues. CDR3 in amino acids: CASSTTWSYEQYF. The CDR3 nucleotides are TGTGCCAGCAGTACTACTTGGTCCTACGAGCAGTACTTC.

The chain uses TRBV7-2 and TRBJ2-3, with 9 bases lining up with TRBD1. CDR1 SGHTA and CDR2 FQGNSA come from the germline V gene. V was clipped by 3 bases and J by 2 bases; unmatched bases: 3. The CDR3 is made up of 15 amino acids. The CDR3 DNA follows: TGTGCCAGCAGCTTTGACAGGGGGTTCACAGATACGCAGTATTTT. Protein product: CASSFDRGFTDTQYF.

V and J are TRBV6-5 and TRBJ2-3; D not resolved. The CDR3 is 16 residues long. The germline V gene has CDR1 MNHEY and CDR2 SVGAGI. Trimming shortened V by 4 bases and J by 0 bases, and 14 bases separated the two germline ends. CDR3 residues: CASSSKYKTSTDTQYF. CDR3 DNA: TGTGCCAGCAGTTCCAAATACAAGACTAGCACAGATACGCAGTATTTT.

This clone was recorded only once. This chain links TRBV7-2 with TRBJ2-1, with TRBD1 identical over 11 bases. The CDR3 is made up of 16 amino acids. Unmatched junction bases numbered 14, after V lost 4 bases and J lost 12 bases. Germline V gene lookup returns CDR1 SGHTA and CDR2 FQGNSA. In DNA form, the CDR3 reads TGTGCCAGCAGCTCGGTCGGCGGGACAGGGGGGTTAGGGCAGTTCTTC. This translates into CASSSVGGTGGLGQFF.

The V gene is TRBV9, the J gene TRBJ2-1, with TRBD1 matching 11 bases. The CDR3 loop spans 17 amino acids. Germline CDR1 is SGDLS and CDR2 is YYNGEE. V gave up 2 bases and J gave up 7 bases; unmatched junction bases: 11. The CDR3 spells CASSVSSPGQGENEQFF. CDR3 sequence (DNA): TGTGCCAGCAGCGTCTCCTCGCCGGGACAGGGGGAAAATGAGCAGTTCTTC.

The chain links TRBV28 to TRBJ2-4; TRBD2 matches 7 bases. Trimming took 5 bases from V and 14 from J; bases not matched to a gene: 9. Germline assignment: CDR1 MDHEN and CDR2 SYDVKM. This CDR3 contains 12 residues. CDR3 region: CASSRGPGLKYF. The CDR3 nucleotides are TGTGCCAGCAGTAGGGGACCGGGACTAAAGTACTTC.

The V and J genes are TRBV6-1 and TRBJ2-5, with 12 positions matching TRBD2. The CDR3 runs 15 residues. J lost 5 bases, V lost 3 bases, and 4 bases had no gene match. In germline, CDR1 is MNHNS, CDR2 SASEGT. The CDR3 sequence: CASSDRLAGVETQYF. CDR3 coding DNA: TGTGCCAGCAGTGACAGACTAGCGGGAGTGGAGACCCAGTACTTC.

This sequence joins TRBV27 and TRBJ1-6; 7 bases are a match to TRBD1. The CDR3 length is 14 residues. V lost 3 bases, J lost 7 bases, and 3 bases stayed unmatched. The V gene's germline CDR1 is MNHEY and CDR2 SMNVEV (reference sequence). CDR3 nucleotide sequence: TGTGCCAGCAGTTTTCGGACAGGCAATTCACCCCTCCACTTT. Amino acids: CASSFRTGNSPLHF.

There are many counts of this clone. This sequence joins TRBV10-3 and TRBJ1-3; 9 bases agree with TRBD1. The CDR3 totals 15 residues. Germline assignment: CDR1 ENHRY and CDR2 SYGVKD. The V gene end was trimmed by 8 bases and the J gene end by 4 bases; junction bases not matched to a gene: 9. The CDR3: CAIALNRGPGNTIYF. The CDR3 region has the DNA TGTGCCATCGCTTTGAACAGGGGGCCGGGAAACACCATATATTTT.

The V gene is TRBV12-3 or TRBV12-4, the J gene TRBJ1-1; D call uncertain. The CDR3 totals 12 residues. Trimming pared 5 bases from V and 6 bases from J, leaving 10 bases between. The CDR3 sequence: CASSPGRAEAFF. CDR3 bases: TGTGCCAGCAGTCCTGGGAGGGCTGAAGCTTTCTTT.

The CDR3 loop is CASSVTGTGYTEAFF. The CDR3 DNA reads as TGTGCCAGCAGCGTGACCGGGACAGGGTACACTGAAGCTTTCTTT. V usage is TRBV9 and J usage is TRBJ1-1, with 9 positions matching TRBD1. The germline V gene encodes CDR1 SGDLS and CDR2 YYNGEE. The CDR3 runs to 15 residues. V lost 2 bases to trimming and J lost 3 bases; unmatched junction nucleotides: 5.

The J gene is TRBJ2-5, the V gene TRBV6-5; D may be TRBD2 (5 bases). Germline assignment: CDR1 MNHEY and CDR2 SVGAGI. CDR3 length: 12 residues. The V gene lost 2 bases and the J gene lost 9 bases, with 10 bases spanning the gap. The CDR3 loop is CASSYRGSAQYF. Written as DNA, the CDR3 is TGTGCCAGCAGTTACCGGGGTTCAGCCCAGTACTTC.

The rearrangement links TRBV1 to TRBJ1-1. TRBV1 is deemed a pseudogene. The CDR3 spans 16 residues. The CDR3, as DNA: TGCACCAGCAGCCAAGACGAAAGGGAGGGGGGCACTGAAGCTTTCTTT. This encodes CTSSQDEREGGTEAFF.

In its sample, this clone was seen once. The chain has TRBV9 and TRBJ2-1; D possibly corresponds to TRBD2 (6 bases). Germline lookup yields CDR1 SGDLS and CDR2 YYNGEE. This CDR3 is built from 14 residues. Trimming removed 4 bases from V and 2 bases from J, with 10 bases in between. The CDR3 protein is CASSFSGTYNEQFF. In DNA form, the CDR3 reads TGTGCCAGCAGCTTTAGCGGAACCTACAATGAGCAGTTCTTC.

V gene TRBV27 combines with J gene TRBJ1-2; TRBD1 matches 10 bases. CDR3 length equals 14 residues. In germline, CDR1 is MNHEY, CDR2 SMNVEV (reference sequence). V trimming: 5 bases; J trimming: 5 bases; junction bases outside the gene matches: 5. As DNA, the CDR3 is TGTGCCAGCAGTACCGGACAGGGGGTTTATGGCTACACCTTC. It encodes CASSTGQGVYGYTF.

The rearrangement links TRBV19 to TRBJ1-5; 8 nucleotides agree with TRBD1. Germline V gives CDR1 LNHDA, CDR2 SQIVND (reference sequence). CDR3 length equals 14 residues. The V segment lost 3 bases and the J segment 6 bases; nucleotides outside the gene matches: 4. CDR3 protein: CASSMTGVGQPQHF. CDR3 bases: TGTGCCAGTAGTATGACAGGGGTCGGTCAGCCCCAGCATTTT.

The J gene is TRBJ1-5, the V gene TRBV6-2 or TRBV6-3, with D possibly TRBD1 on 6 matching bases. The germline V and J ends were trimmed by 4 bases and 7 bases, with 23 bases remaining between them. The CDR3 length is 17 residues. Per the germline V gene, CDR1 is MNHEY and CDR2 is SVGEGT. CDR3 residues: CASSSPGHSPWEQPQHF. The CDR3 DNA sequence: TGTGCCAGCAGTTCCCCGGGACATTCCCCTTGGGAGCAGCCCCAGCATTTT.

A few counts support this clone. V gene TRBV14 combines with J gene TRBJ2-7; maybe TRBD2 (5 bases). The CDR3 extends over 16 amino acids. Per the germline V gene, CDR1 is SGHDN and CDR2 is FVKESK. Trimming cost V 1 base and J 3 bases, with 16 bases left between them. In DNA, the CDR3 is TGTGCCAGCAGCCAAGGCGGCGGGCAGCCTTACTACGAGCAGTACTTC. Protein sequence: CASSQGGGQPYYEQYF.

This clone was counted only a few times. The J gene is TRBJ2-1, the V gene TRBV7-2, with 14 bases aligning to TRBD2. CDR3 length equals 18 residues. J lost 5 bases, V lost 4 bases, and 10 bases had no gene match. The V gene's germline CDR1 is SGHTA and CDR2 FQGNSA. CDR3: CASSSLGLAGVYNNEQFF. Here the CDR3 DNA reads TGTGCCAGCAGCTCCCTGGGACTAGCGGGAGTGTACAACAATGAGCAGTTCTTC.

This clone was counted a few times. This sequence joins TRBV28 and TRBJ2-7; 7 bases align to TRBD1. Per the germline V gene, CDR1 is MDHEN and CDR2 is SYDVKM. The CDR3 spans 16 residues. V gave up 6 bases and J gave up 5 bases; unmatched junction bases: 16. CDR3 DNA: TGTGCCAGCAGACCGCCTGTGGGCAGGGGGTCCAACGAGCAGTACTTC. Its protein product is CASRPPVGRGSNEQYF.

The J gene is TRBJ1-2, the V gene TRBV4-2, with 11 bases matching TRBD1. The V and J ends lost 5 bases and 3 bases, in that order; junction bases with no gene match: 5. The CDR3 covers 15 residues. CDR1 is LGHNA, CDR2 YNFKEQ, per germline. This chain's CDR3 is CASSVRTGGDYGYTF. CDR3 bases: TGTGCCAGCAGCGTTCGGACAGGGGGCGACTATGGCTACACCTTC.